Listed below are T cell receptor beta chains from one sample, sequenced in a study of cytomegalovirus exposure and HLA in healthy donors. Here immunoSEQ multiplex PCR was the method, and the copy in TCRdb shows in-frame clones only, minus some. The sample carries about 130,000 clones, roughly 73% recorded once. Sequencing used PBMCs. These receptors were obtained from a man between 60 and 75 years old in good health and CMV-seropositive. The CDR3 runs from the conserved cysteine through the conserved F or W. A D gene is named only where the DNA matches it firmly. Where a row states a size, it is once, few, many or the class of an expanded clone; other rows omit it.

CASSWTGQSGSPLHF | TGTGCCAGCAGCTGGACAGGGCAGAGTGGGTCACCCCTCCACTTT | . | TRBJ1-6 | TRBV5-5 | TRBD1
CASSLGGSSPLHF | TGTGCCAGCAGTTTAGGAGGGAGTTCACCCCTCCACTTT | once | TRBJ1-6 | TRBV27 | .
CASSQDLLSGGTYEQYF | TGTGCCAGCAGCCAAGATCTTCTGTCCGGCGGAACCTACGAGCAGTACTTC | . | TRBJ2-7 | TRBV4-2 | .
CASSQIQGTNEKLFF | TGTGCCAGCAGCCAGATACAGGGTACTAATGAAAAACTGTTTTTT | once | TRBJ1-4 | TRBV4-2 | .
CASSVAPQQGSYGYTF | TGTGCCAGCAGCGTAGCGCCCCAGCAGGGGTCCTATGGCTACACCTTC | . | TRBJ1-2 | TRBV9 | .
CASVEGNTGELFF | TGTGCTAGTGTCGAGGGGAACACCGGGGAGCTGTTTTTT | few | TRBJ2-2 | TRBV12-5 | .
CASSKQGARGYPF | TGTGCCAGCAGCAAACAGGGGGCTCGGGGCTACCCCTTC | . | TRBJ1-2 | TRBV6-5 | TRBD1
CASSLRADEQYF | TGTGCCAGCAGTTTGCGGGCCGACGAGCAGTACTTC | . | TRBJ2-7 | TRBV6-1 | .
CASSLSGGFGSNQPQHF | TGTGCCAGCAGTTTGTCTGGGGGCTTCGGTAGCAATCAGCCCCAGCATTTT | . | TRBJ1-5 | TRBV27 | .
CASSWGRGTEYNEQFF | TGTGCCAGCAGCTGGGGTCGGGGGACAGAATACAATGAGCAGTTCTTC | . | TRBJ2-1 | TRBV11-1 | .
CASSLGTSGRTDTQYF | TGTGCCAGCAGCTTGGGGACTAGCGGCCGCACAGATACGCAGTATTTT | few | TRBJ2-3 | TRBV11-3 | TRBD2
CASSLERGGVNTEAFF | TGCGCCAGCAGCTTGGAGAGGGGGGGCGTGAACACTGAAGCTTTCTTT | . | TRBJ1-1 | TRBV5-1 | .
CASSALAGAHQETQYF | TGTGCCAGCAGTGCTCTAGCGGGGGCCCACCAAGAGACCCAGTACTTC | . | TRBJ2-5 | TRBV2 | TRBD2
CASSQVGDRGRYGYTF | TGCGCCAGCAGCCAAGTTGGAGACAGGGGCCGCTATGGCTACACCTTC | . | TRBJ1-2 | TRBV4-1 | TRBD1
CAWAMNTEAFF | TGTGCCTGGGCTATGAACACTGAAGCTTTCTTT | few | TRBJ1-1 | TRBV30 | .
CASRIMRGSEQFF | TGTGCCAGCAGGATTATGCGGGGGTCGGAGCAGTTCTTC | few | TRBJ2-1 | TRBV6-5 | TRBD2
CASSLPRGGREQYF | TGTGCCAGCAGTTTACCCCGTGGAGGGAGGGAGCAGTACTTC | once | TRBJ2-7 | TRBV28 | .
CASSTGIGTEAFF | TGTGCCAGCAGTACAGGGATTGGCACTGAAGCTTTCTTT | . | TRBJ1-1 | TRBV5-4 | .
CASSLIGDLGGKQTQYF | TGTGCCAGCAGTTTAATAGGGGACTTGGGAGGGAAACAGACCCAGTACTTC | . | TRBJ2-5 | TRBV28 | TRBD2
CASSQLIAGGTDTQYF | TGCGCCAGCAGCCAACTTATAGCGGGAGGCACAGATACGCAGTATTTT | . | TRBJ2-3 | TRBV5-1 | TRBD2
CASSLAVTGGFYNEQFF | TGCGCCAGCAGCTTGGCCGTGACAGGGGGTTTCTACAATGAGCAGTTCTTC | . | TRBJ2-1 | TRBV5-1 | TRBD1
CASSGLKSGYEQYF | TGCGCCAGCAGTGGGTTGAAGAGCGGCTACGAGCAGTACTTC | . | TRBJ2-7 | TRBV5-1 | .
CASSLGDRPDTQYF | TGTGCCAGCAGCTTGGGGGACAGACCAGATACGCAGTATTTT | once | TRBJ2-3 | TRBV5-4 | TRBD1
CASSFKLQVPEAFF | TGTGCCAGCAGCTTCAAGTTACAGGTCCCTGAAGCTTTCTTT | . | TRBJ1-1 | TRBV7-3 | .
CASSQRTVETQYF | TGCGCCAGCAGTCAACGGACAGTGGAGACCCAGTACTTC | . | TRBJ2-5 | TRBV23-1 | .
CASSQGDTYEQYF | TGCGCCAGCAGCCAAGGCGATACCTACGAGCAGTACTTC | . | TRBJ2-7 | TRBV4-1 | .
CASSVDRTTGELFF | TGTGCCAGCAGCGTGGACAGAACCACCGGGGAGCTGTTTTTT | . | TRBJ2-2 | TRBV9 | .
CASSPRTGVAFF | TGTGCCAGCAGCCCAAGGACAGGGGTGGCTTTCTTT | . | TRBJ1-1 | TRBV2 | TRBD1
CASSLAGPGDEQYF | TGCGCCAGCAGCTTGGCCGGGCCAGGGGACGAGCAGTACTTC | . | TRBJ2-7 | TRBV5-1 | .
CASSTDYRYEQYF | TGTGCCAGCAGCACTGACTACCGCTACGAGCAGTACTTC | once | TRBJ2-7 | TRBV7-2 | .
CASSQFGQGNQPQHF | TGTGCCAGCAGCCAATTTGGACAGGGCAATCAGCCCCAGCATTTT | few | TRBJ1-5 | TRBV16 | TRBD1
CASSYGYGQDEAFF | TGTGCCAGCAGTTACGGATACGGCCAGGATGAAGCTTTCTTT | . | TRBJ1-1 | TRBV6-5 | .
CASSLSPETQYF | TGTGCCAGCAGCTTAAGCCCGGAGACCCAGTACTTC | . | TRBJ2-5 | TRBV7-9 | .
CASSLGSRGGGNQPQYF | TGTGCCAGCAGCTTAGGGTCCAGAGGGGGTGGCAATCAGCCCCAGTATTTT | . | TRBJ2-3 | TRBV11-2 | .
CASSLEVAGVSGQNEQFF | TGTGCCAGCAGCTTGGAGGTAGCGGGGGTTTCCGGACAGAATGAGCAGTTCTTC | . | TRBJ2-1 | TRBV5-4 | TRBD2
CASSLYRGNTIYF | TGTGCCAGCAGTTTATATCGGGGAAACACCATATATTTT | . | TRBJ1-3 | TRBV27 | .
CASRETGDPNEQFF | TGTGCCAGTAGGGAGACAGGGGATCCTAATGAGCAGTTCTTC | . | TRBJ2-1 | TRBV19 | TRBD1
CASSLAALRGRFAEAFF | TGCGCCAGCAGCTTGGCCGCCCTCAGGGGGCGTTTCGCTGAAGCTTTCTTT | . | TRBJ1-1 | TRBV5-1 | TRBD1
CASSESRADGYTF | TGTGCCAGCAGTGAAAGCAGGGCGGATGGCTACACCTTC | . | TRBJ1-2 | TRBV6-1 | .
CASSVLGLRTNEKLFF | TGTGCCAGCAGCGTCTTGGGCCTAAGAACTAATGAAAAACTGTTTTTT | . | TRBJ1-4 | TRBV11-2 | .
CASSETGFGTEAFF | TGCGCCAGCAGTGAAACAGGCTTTGGGACTGAAGCTTTCTTT | few | TRBJ1-1 | TRBV5-1 | .
CASSLDEGTDTQYF | TGCGCCAGCAGCTTGGATGAGGGAACAGATACGCAGTATTTT | . | TRBJ2-3 | TRBV5-1 | .
CASSSGLNSPLHF | TGTGCCAGCAGCAGCGGCCTTAATTCACCCCTCCACTTT | once | TRBJ1-6 | TRBV28 | .
CASSVGTAGELFF | TGTGCCAGCAGTGTTGGGACAGCCGGGGAGCTGTTTTTT | . | TRBJ2-2 | TRBV2 | TRBD1
CASSLDRGNYEQYF | TGTGCCAGCAGCCTTGACAGGGGCAACTACGAGCAGTACTTC | few | TRBJ2-7 | TRBV2 | TRBD1
CASSDRGWYQETQYF | TGTGCCAGCAGTGACAGGGGTTGGTACCAAGAGACCCAGTACTTC | . | TRBJ2-5 | TRBV2 | .
CSSSLGQGAGEKLFF | TGTTCCAGCAGCTTAGGTCAAGGGGCCGGTGAAAAACTGTTTTTT | once | TRBJ1-4 | TRBV7-9 | .
CASSPTVGLAGVETQYF | TGCGCCAGCAGCCCAACTGTGGGACTAGCGGGCGTCGAGACCCAGTACTTC | . | TRBJ2-5 | TRBV4-1 | TRBD2
CASSLRREDEQYF | TGTGCCAGCAGCCTAAGGAGGGAGGACGAGCAGTACTTC | . | TRBJ2-7 | TRBV7-3 | .
CASSLATGTANSPLHF | TGTGCCAGCAGCTTAGCCACCGGGACAGCTAATTCACCCCTCCACTTT | . | TRBJ1-6 | TRBV7-9 | TRBD1
CASSWSGSDTQYF | TGTGCCAGCAGCTGGAGTGGCTCAGATACGCAGTATTTT | few | TRBJ2-3 | TRBV5-4 | .
CASSLLAGGYNEQFF | TGCGCCAGCAGCTTGTTAGCGGGGGGGTACAATGAGCAGTTCTTC | once | TRBJ2-1 | TRBV5-1 | TRBD2
CASLQTLRGTQYF | TGTGCCAGCTTACAGACCCTTAGGGGGACCCAGTACTTC | few | TRBJ2-5 | TRBV6-6 | .
CASSVVGTARNYGYTF | TGTGCCAGCAGCGTAGTCGGGACAGCTCGTAACTATGGCTACACCTTC | . | TRBJ1-2 | TRBV9 | TRBD1
CASTKRTGDYGYTF | TGTGCCAGCACCAAGAGGACAGGCGACTATGGCTACACCTTC | . | TRBJ1-2 | TRBV6-5 | TRBD1
CASSTDRAGNTIYF | TGTGCCAGCTCCACGGACAGGGCCGGAAACACCATATATTTT | . | TRBJ1-3 | TRBV18 | TRBD1
CASSPPGGASGANVLTF | TGCGCCAGCTCCCCGCCCGGGGGGGCTTCAGGGGCCAACGTCCTGACTTTC | . | TRBJ2-6 | TRBV5-1 | TRBD2
CASLTRTGTGELFF | TGTGCCAGCCTAACCCGAACGGGCACCGGGGAGCTGTTTTTT | . | TRBJ2-2 | TRBV2 | .
CASRDRLQETQYF | TGTGCCAGCAGGGACAGACTTCAAGAGACCCAGTACTTC | . | TRBJ2-5 | TRBV7-9 | .
CASTTGGEQFF | TGTGCCAGTACCACAGGGGGGGAGCAGTTCTTC | . | TRBJ2-1 | TRBV19 | TRBD1